One and the same sample provided the 28 T cell receptor beta chains below, sequenced in a study of shared clonotypes between healthy human individuals. CD8 cells classed as naive were CD45RO-negative and positively selected for CCR7, excluding terminally differentiated effector memory CD45RA+ cells. Profiling relied on immunoSEQ multiplex PCR, and the TCRdb table lists in-frame clones only, not all of them. Found here are about 2.2 million clones, about 92% of them singletons; the top ten hold 1.5% to 2%. Sequencing was performed on naive CD8+ T cells from PBMCs. The receptors come from a young man in good health. Some clones in this sample may be carry-over from other donors' samples.

V is TRBV18 and J is TRBJ2-7, with a tentative D call TRBD1 (5 bases). Per the germline V gene, CDR1 is KGHSH and CDR2 is LQKENI. The CDR3 length is 15 residues. The germline V and J ends were trimmed by 1 base and 5 bases, with 15 bases remaining between them. The CDR3 DNA follows: TGTGCCAGCTCACCACTCCCCAGGGAATCCCACGAGCAGTACTTC. This gives the protein CASSPLPRESHEQYF.

This chain connects TRBV4-2 to TRBJ1-2, with D perhaps TRBD1 (5 bases). From germline, CDR1 is LGHNA and CDR2 YNFKEQ. The length of the CDR3 is 14 residues. Trimming stripped 4 bases from V and 8 bases from J, with 17 bases between. The CDR3 nucleotides read TGTGCCAGCAGCCCTCCGGGGGGGGGAGAAGGCTACACCTTC. Translation gives CASSPPGGGEGYTF.

About this clone itself: Additional DNA sequences in this sample encode the identical CDR3. The chain uses TRBV7-3 and TRBJ1-1; weak D call: TRBD1 (6 bases). The CDR3 has 15 residues. In germline, CDR1 is SGHTA, CDR2 FQGTGA. V was pared by 0 bases and J by 1 base, with 9 bases between. The CDR3 DNA is TGTGCCAGCAGCTTAACGGGGGCAGGGAACACTGAAGCTTTCTTT. Translating gives CASSLTGAGNTEAFF.

This clone was counted only a few times. The chain combines TRBV19 with TRBJ1-1; the D gene is possibly TRBD1 (5 bases). V lost 7 bases and J 1 base, leaving 16 bases between the germline ends. From germline, CDR1 is LNHDA and CDR2 SQIVND (reference sequence). The CDR3 runs to 15 residues. The CDR3 nucleotides read TGTGCCAGTATCACCGTGGGGCGGGAGAACACTGAAGCTTTCTTT. Translation: CASITVGRENTEAFF.

V and J are TRBV7-2 and TRBJ2-7, with D unresolved. Germline V CDR1 and CDR2: SGHTA, FQGNSA. Trimming removed 1 base from V and 0 bases from J, with 13 bases in between. There are 16 residues in the CDR3. The CDR3 DNA sequence: TGTGCCAGCAGCTTAGGTGTCGGTCAACTCTCCTACGAGCAGTACTTC. This translates into CASSLGVGQLSYEQYF.

This chain joins TRBV10-3 and TRBJ2-1, with D tentatively TRBD2 (6 bases). Trimming removed 9 bases at V and 6 bases at J, with 9 bases between. The CDR3 has 11 amino acids. The V gene's germline CDR1 is ENHRY and CDR2 SYGVKD. CDR3 region: CAIHSGNEQFF. The CDR3, as DNA: TGTGCCATACATAGCGGCAATGAGCAGTTCTTC.

This chain uses TRBV10-1 with TRBJ2-1, with 12 bases lining up with TRBD1. Trimming removed 6 bases from V and 5 bases from J; junction bases left unmatched: 5. The CDR3 covers 15 residues. Looked up from germline, CDR1 is WNHNN and CDR2 is SYGVQD (reference sequence). The CDR3 reads CASSDGTGGHNEQFF. The CDR3, as DNA: TGCGCCAGCAGCGATGGGACAGGGGGCCACAATGAGCAGTTCTTC.

This clone was seen only a few times. V usage is TRBV28 and J usage is TRBJ2-7; D ambiguous. The CDR3 is 11 amino acids. Germline assignment: CDR1 MDHEN and CDR2 SYDVKM. V shed 4 bases and J shed 3 bases, with 4 bases lying between them. The CDR3 bases are TGTGCCAGCAGTTACCTCTACGAGCAGTACTTC. This codes for CASSYLYEQYF.

This sequence joins TRBV27 and TRBJ2-3; unclear D gene. The V and J ends lost 6 bases and 4 bases respectively, with 17 bases between them. The V gene's germline CDR1 is MNHEY and CDR2 SMNVEV (reference sequence). The CDR3 is 15 amino acids. CDR3 coding DNA: TGTGCCAGCAGCCTCCTTCAACCCCCATCAGATACGCAGTATTTT. Its protein is CASSLLQPPSDTQYF.

This clone was seen only once. V usage is TRBV4-2 and J usage is TRBJ1-1; D is possibly TRBD1 (5 bases). The germline V gene encodes CDR1 LGHNA and CDR2 YNFKEQ. Trimming stripped 4 bases from V and 3 bases from J, with 18 bases between. This CDR3 region has 16 residues. The CDR3 nucleotides read TGTGCCAGCAGCCGGTCTCCTCGGGGGGAGTACACTGAAGCTTTCTTT. Translating gives CASSRSPRGEYTEAFF.

CDR3 amino acids: CATRAPASGPYEQYF. CDR3 nucleotide sequence: TGTGCCACCCGGGCCCCGGCTAGCGGACCCTACGAGCAGTACTTC. The rearrangement uses TRBV27 and TRBJ2-7, with 7 bases that match TRBD2. Germline lookup yields CDR1 MNHEY and CDR2 SMNVEV (reference sequence). The junction had 14 bases not matched to a gene; V was cut back by 10 bases and J by 2 bases. The CDR3 has 15 amino acids.

The chain is built from TRBV6-1 and TRBJ1-5, with 8 bases matching TRBD1. This CDR3 has 14 residues. Looked up from germline, CDR1 is MNHNS and CDR2 is SASEGT. Trimming removed 8 bases from V and 7 bases from J; junction bases left unmatched: 10. The CDR3 loop reads CASSPAGGIQPQHF. CDR3 nucleotides: TGTGCCAGCTCCCCGGCAGGGGGCATACAGCCCCAGCATTTT.

This sequence joins TRBV7-9 and TRBJ1-2; D unresolved. CDR1 and CDR2 from the germline V gene are SEHNR and FQNEAQ (reference sequence). CDR3 length: 10 amino acids. V lost 4 bases, J lost 10 bases, and 7 bases lay in between. The DNA of the CDR3 is TGTGCCAGCAGCTCAAACATCTACACCTTC. This encodes CASSSNIYTF.

The chain carries TRBV7-2 and TRBJ2-7; no firm D call. The CDR3 covers 14 residues. Germline lookup yields CDR1 SGHTA and CDR2 FQGNSA. The V end lost 1 base, the J end lost 4 bases, and 11 bases lay between the germline ends. CDR3 bases: TGTGCCAGCAGCTTAGTCGGTGGCGGATACGAGCAGTACTTC. Translating it yields CASSLVGGGYEQYF.

The chain recombines TRBV5-5 with TRBJ2-3; perhaps TRBD1 as D (5 bases). The CDR3 is 15 residues long. V lost 0 bases to trimming and J lost 4 bases, with 12 bases between them. Germline V gene data show CDR1 as SGHKS and CDR2 as YYEKEE (reference sequence). The CDR3 DNA reads as TGTGCCAGCAGCTTGGCCCCAGGGTTACCAGATACGCAGTATTTT. Its protein product is CASSLAPGLPDTQYF.

The V gene is TRBV4-1, the J gene TRBJ2-2; no clear D. This CDR3 has 16 residues. Germline V CDR1 and CDR2: MGHRA, YSYEKL. The V end was cut by 1 base, the J end by 6 bases, with 15 bases between. CDR3 sequence (DNA): TGCGCCAGCAGCCAAGTATGGAAACGGAGCCCCGGGGAGCTGTTTTTT. Translating it yields CASSQVWKRSPGELFF.

The gene calls are TRBV7-9 and TRBJ2-5; 10 bases match TRBD2. Germline CDR1 and CDR2: SEHNR and FQNEAQ (reference sequence). This CDR3 has 16 residues. Unmatched junction bases numbered 13, after V lost 5 bases and J lost 7 bases. CDR3 amino acids: CASSPGQREGPRTQYF. The CDR3 coding sequence is TGTGCCAGCAGCCCGGGGCAGCGGGAGGGCCCTAGGACCCAGTACTTC.

The V gene is TRBV19, the J gene TRBJ1-1; 8 bases are a match to TRBD1. J lost 1 base, V lost 4 bases, and 5 bases had no gene match. Germline V lookup: CDR1 LNHDA, CDR2 SQIVND (reference sequence). CDR3 length: 15 residues. The CDR3 loop reads CASSTRTGWNTEAFF. The CDR3 DNA is TGTGCCAGTAGTACCAGGACAGGGTGGAACACTGAAGCTTTCTTT.

This clone showed up just once. This CDR3 is CAISEGLGFNAEQFF. The CDR3 DNA reads as TGTGCCATCAGTGAGGGACTAGGGTTTAACGCCGAGCAGTTCTTC. V and J are TRBV10-3 and TRBJ2-1, with 7 bases identical to TRBD2. V shed 2 bases and J 10 bases; nucleotides not matched to a gene: 11. Germline V lookup: CDR1 ENHRY, CDR2 SYGVKD. The CDR3 length is 15 residues.

The chain is built from TRBV7-3 and TRBJ2-1, with D perhaps TRBD2 (5 bases). V lost 4 bases and J 9 bases, leaving 13 bases between the germline ends. CDR1 and CDR2 from the germline V gene are SGHTA and FQGTGA. The CDR3 has 13 amino acids. In DNA, the CDR3 is TGTGCCAGCAGCTCAACATCGGAGGCTGAGCAGTTCTTC. As protein: CASSSTSEAEQFF.

The chain couples TRBV27 to TRBJ2-1, with D tentatively TRBD1 (6 bases). Germline V gene sequence: CDR1 MNHEY, CDR2 SMNVEV (reference sequence). V was cut by 5 bases and J by 6 bases, with 14 bases left in between. This CDR3 spans 14 amino acids. CDR3 loop: CASSPGALGNEQFF. Here the CDR3 DNA reads TGTGCCAGCAGTCCAGGGGCCCTCGGCAATGAGCAGTTCTTC.

The V call is TRBV29-1, the J call TRBJ1-5, with 10 bases lining up with TRBD1. The CDR3 loop spans 12 amino acids. The germline CDR1 and CDR2 sequences are SQVTM and ANQGSEA. V lost 6 bases, J lost 7 bases, and 3 bases stayed unmatched. This chain's CDR3 is CSVGTGVQPQHF. DNA of the CDR3: TGCAGCGTCGGGACAGGGGTCCAGCCCCAGCATTTT.

The chain is built from TRBV29-1 and TRBJ2-1; tentatively, D is TRBD2 (6 bases). With 3 bases removed from V and 3 bases from J, the gap between germline ends came to 12 bases. Germline CDR1 is SQVTM and CDR2 is ANQGSEA. The CDR3 length is 14 residues. The CDR3 loop reads CSVDGSGNYNEQFF. The DNA of the CDR3 is TGCAGCGTTGATGGTAGCGGTAACTACAATGAGCAGTTCTTC.

The gene calls are TRBV5-8 and TRBJ2-1; TRBD1 matches at 7 bases. The junction had 0 bases not matched to a gene; V was cut back by 1 base and J by 2 bases. This CDR3 has 14 amino acids. Germline V lookup: CDR1 SGHTS, CDR2 YDEGEE. CDR3 residues: CASSLQGAYNEQFF. CDR3 nucleotides: TGTGCCAGCAGCTTGCAGGGGGCCTACAATGAGCAGTTCTTC.

V is TRBV14 and J is TRBJ2-3, with 7 bases matching TRBD2. Trimming cost V 0 bases and J 8 bases; bases outside gene matches: 14. The length of the CDR3 is 17 residues. The germline gives CDR1 SGHDN, CDR2 FVKESK. Here the CDR3 reads CASSQEARGLVVPTQYF. The CDR3 DNA sequence: TGTGCCAGCAGCCAAGAGGCTCGCGGACTAGTGGTTCCTACGCAGTATTTT.

This chain connects TRBV9 to TRBJ2-3; no clear D. The ends were cut back, 0 bases at V and 4 bases at J, with 12 bases in the middle. CDR3 length: 15 residues. Germline assignment: CDR1 SGDLS and CDR2 YYNGEE. The CDR3 DNA reads TGTGCCAGCAGCGTAGAGTCTGGTGATCCAGATACGCAGTATTTT. It translates to CASSVESGDPDTQYF.

The chain combines TRBV13 with TRBJ2-7; D is uncertain. V was pared by 6 bases and J by 5 bases, with 14 bases between. The CDR3 loop spans 13 amino acids. Germline V gene lookup returns CDR1 PRHDT and CDR2 FYEKMQ (reference sequence). As DNA, the CDR3 is TGTGCCAGCAGAGCTGGGCCTTGGGACGAGCAGTACTTC. Amino acids: CASRAGPWDEQYF.

The gene calls are TRBV4-3 and TRBJ1-4, with D tentatively TRBD1 (5 bases). V lost 3 bases and J lost 2, with 19 bases in between. Germline lookup yields CDR1 LGHNA and CDR2 YSLEER. The CDR3 loop spans 18 amino acids. The CDR3 DNA reads as TGCGCCAGCAGCCAGGTCTTGCAGGGAGAGTTGACTAATGAAAAACTGTTTTTT. It codes for CASSQVLQGELTNEKLFF.